The 9 T cell receptor beta chains given below trace back to one sample, sequenced in a study of shared clonotypes between healthy human individuals (TCRdb year 2020). Receptor libraries were prepared by the immunoSEQ multiplex PCR assay. The table was pulled from immuneACCESS by TCRdb, which kept in-frame rearrangements only. Such tables lose some clones; where checked, under half of the loss comes from unresolved V genes, and the rest has no known cause. This sample holds over 400,000 clones; about 84% were observed only once. About 13% of the sample comes from the top ten. Sequenced: PBMCs. The source is a woman between 40 and 55 years old in good health. Some clones in this sample may be carry-over from other donors' samples.

The CDR3 DNA reads as TGCGCCAGCAGCCCTAGGACAGGCGATAACAATGAGCAGTTCTTC. The encoded protein is CASSPRTGDNNEQFF. This chain uses TRBV5-1 with TRBJ2-1; 7 bases align to TRBD1. Germline CDR1 SGHRS, CDR2 YFSETQ. The V gene end was trimmed by 4 bases and the J gene end by 5 bases; junction bases not matched to a gene: 9. This CDR3 has 15 residues.

The V call is TRBV7-9, the J call TRBJ2-7; D call uncertain. In germline, CDR1 is SEHNR, CDR2 FQNEAQ (reference sequence). This CDR3 has 13 amino acids. V was pared by 3 bases and J by 2 bases, with 8 bases between. The CDR3 sequence is CASSLGDPYEQYF. The CDR3 coding sequence is TGTGCCAGCAGCTTGGGCGACCCCTACGAGCAGTACTTC.

This clone was detected only a few times. V and J are TRBV30 and TRBJ2-4, with D possibly being TRBD2 (5 bases). The CDR3 consists of 15 residues. Trimming cost V 0 bases and J 0 bases, with 9 bases left between them. The germline V gene encodes CDR1 GTSNPN and CDR2 SVGIG (reference sequence). The CDR3 reads CAWSVLSGAKNIQYF. The DNA of the CDR3 is TGTGCCTGGAGTGTACTCAGCGGAGCCAAAAACATTCAGTACTTC.

Of note for this clone: Just one base apart from a much larger clone, this may be a read error. This sample also contains other DNA sequences that code for the same CDR3. The chain is built from TRBV7-3 and TRBJ2-5; D remains unclear. The CDR3 extends over 13 amino acids. CDR1 and CDR2 from the germline V gene are SGHTA and FQGTGA. The CDR3 coding sequence is TGTGCTAGCAGCTCTTCCCTTGGGGAGACCCAGTACTTC. This encodes CASSSSLGETQYF.

This clone has only a few counts. The same CDR3 also results from other DNA sequences found in this sample. The gene calls are TRBV20-1 and TRBJ2-1; no clear D. Germline V gene sequence: CDR1 DFQATT, CDR2 SNEGSKA (reference sequence). This CDR3 is built from 10 residues. The germline V and J ends were trimmed by 3 bases and 3 bases, with 0 bases remaining between them. This chain's CDR3 is CSASYNEQFF. In DNA, the CDR3 is TGCAGTGCTAGCTACAATGAGCAGTTCTTC.

J is TRBJ2-4 and V is TRBV4-2; a weak D match, TRBD1 (5 bases). Looked up from germline, CDR1 is LGHNA and CDR2 is YNFKEQ. The V gene lost 1 base and the J gene lost 5 bases, with 9 bases spanning the gap. CDR3 length equals 14 residues. This CDR3 reads CASSQVGAENIQYF. CDR3 bases: TGTGCCAGCAGCCAAGTAGGGGCAGAAAACATTCAGTACTTC.

The chain combines TRBV18 with TRBJ1-4, with D possibly TRBD1 on 5 matching bases. Germline loops: CDR1 KGHSH, CDR2 LQKENI. Trimming removed 0 bases at V and 8 bases at J, with 13 bases between. The CDR3 is 15 residues long. In DNA form, the CDR3 reads TGTGCCAGCTCACCACCGGAACAGGACCAAGAAAAACTGTTTTTT. Its translation: CASSPPEQDQEKLFF.

The chain combines TRBV27 with TRBJ1-5; maybe TRBD1 (6 bases). This CDR3 is built from 16 residues. In germline, CDR1 is MNHEY, CDR2 SMNVEV (reference sequence). Trimming removed 1 base from V and 5 bases from J, with 15 bases in between. CDR3 DNA sequence: TGTGCCAGCAGTTTATACAGGGTTGAAGGGCATCAGCCCCAGCATTTT. Its translation: CASSLYRVEGHQPQHF.

This clone was seen many times. Different DNA sequences within this sample yield the same CDR3. The rearrangement uses TRBV28 and TRBJ2-2; D not resolved. V lost 6 bases, J lost 4 bases, and 12 bases lay in between. The CDR3 extends over 14 amino acids. Germline V gene sequence: CDR1 MDHEN, CDR2 SYDVKM. The CDR3 loop reads CASRRPDITGELFF. The CDR3 nucleotides are TGTGCCAGCAGACGTCCAGACATCACCGGGGAGCTGTTTTTT.